These 20 T cell receptor beta chains were sequenced from one sample in a study of cytomegalovirus exposure and HLA in healthy donors. The PCR ran on 60 Vbeta and 13 Jbeta primers. The repertoire was sequenced with immunoSEQ multiplex PCR; TCRdb's copy has only in-frame clones and lacks some. The table records roughly 160,000 clones, roughly 80% of them present only once. The sample comprised PBMCs. The receptor set was obtained from a man aged 50-60 years in good health and CMV-seropositive.

This clone was counted once. The chain combines TRBV27 with TRBJ1-6, with 8 bases identical to TRBD1. V shed 6 bases and J 6 bases; nucleotides not matched to a gene: 7. Germline V gene lookup returns CDR1 MNHEY and CDR2 SMNVEV (reference sequence). The CDR3 extends over 15 amino acids. CDR3: CASRRGTGINSPLHF. In DNA form, the CDR3 reads TGTGCCAGCAGACGAGGGACAGGTATTAATTCACCCCTCCACTTT.

The chain links TRBV4-2 to TRBJ1-1; D is ambiguous. CDR1 is LGHNA and CDR2 is YNFKEQ in the germline V gene. This CDR3 is 16 amino acids long. The V and J ends lost 0 bases and 1 base respectively, with 12 bases between them. The CDR3 reads CASSQEAAFKNTEAFF. The CDR3 DNA sequence: TGTGCCAGCAGCCAAGAAGCGGCATTTAAGAACACTGAAGCTTTCTTT.

J is TRBJ2-2 and V is TRBV10-1; 10 nucleotides align to TRBD1. The trim removed 2 bases at V and 6 bases at J, leaving 3 bases unmatched. The CDR3 extends over 15 amino acids. The germline gives CDR1 WNHNN, CDR2 SYGVQD (reference sequence). The CDR3 region has the DNA TGCGCCAGCAGTGAGGGACAGGGGGAATCCGGGGAGCTGTTTTTT. It yields the protein CASSEGQGESGELFF.

Here the CDR3 DNA reads TGTGCCAGCAGCCAAGGCCCAGGGGGCCAAGAGACCCAGTACTTC. It specifies CASSQGPGGQETQYF. The chain uses TRBV4-2 and TRBJ2-5; 7 positions agree with TRBD1. Germline V gene lookup returns CDR1 LGHNA and CDR2 YNFKEQ. This CDR3 spans 15 amino acids. J lost 1 base, V lost 1 base, and 3 bases had no gene match.

The chain is built from TRBV4-3 and TRBJ2-7; TRBD1 matches at 7 bases. Germline V gene lookup returns CDR1 LGHNA and CDR2 YSLEER. The CDR3 sequence is 17 residues long. V shed 2 bases, J shed 4 bases, and the junction held 14 bases outside the gene matches. The CDR3 is CASSQTIGQVGDYEQYF. In DNA form, the CDR3 reads TGCGCCAGCAGCCAAACTATCGGACAGGTGGGGGATTACGAGCAGTACTTC.

V gene TRBV5-4 combines with J gene TRBJ1-4; TRBD1 is a possible D gene (5 bases). Trimming removed 4 bases at V and 2 bases at J, with 15 bases between. Germline-derived CDR1 and CDR2 are SGHNT and YYREEE (reference sequence). This CDR3 has 16 residues. As DNA, the CDR3 is TGTGCCAGCAGCCGCGGGGCGGCCCACACTAATGAAAAACTGTTTTTT. It specifies CASSRGAAHTNEKLFF. The full variable domain, in which reference TRBV5-4 and TRBJ1-4 provide the parts outside the CDR3, is ETGVTQSPTHLIKTRGQQVTLRCSSQSGHNTVSWYQQALGQGPQFIFQYYREEENGRGNFPPRFSGLQFPNYSSELNVNALELDDSALYLCASSRGAAHTNEKLFFGSGTQLSVL.

The chain uses TRBV11-2 and TRBJ2-1; TRBD1 aligns across 8 bases. This CDR3 contains 15 residues. After removal of 7 bases from V and 6 bases from J, the junction contained 11 bases not matched to a gene. Germline values: CDR1 SGHAT, CDR2 FQNNGV. This chain's CDR3 is CASNGQGFTPNEQFF. In DNA, the CDR3 is TGTGCCAGCAACGGACAGGGCTTTACTCCCAATGAGCAGTTCTTC.

The rearrangement uses TRBV7-3 and TRBJ1-5, with D unclear. The CDR3 loop spans 14 amino acids. CDR1 and CDR2 (germline): SGHTA, FQGTGA. V dropped 0 bases and J dropped 7 bases, with 10 bases sitting between them. For the CDR3, the DNA is TGTGCCAGCAGCTTAACCCCGGGTGGGCAGCCCCAGCATTTT. It codes for CASSLTPGGQPQHF.

The chain joins TRBV27 to TRBJ1-3, with 7 nucleotides matching TRBD1. With 6 bases clipped from V and 4 bases from J, the junction kept 9 bases outside the gene matches. CDR1 is MNHEY, CDR2 SMNVEV, per germline (reference sequence). The CDR3 has 15 residues. This CDR3 reads CASRLQGRSGNTIYF. CDR3 coding DNA: TGTGCCAGCAGGCTACAGGGGAGAAGCGGAAACACCATATATTTT.

This chain connects TRBV20-1 to TRBJ2-7, with no clear D. Germline V gene sequence: CDR1 DFQATT, CDR2 SNEGSKA (reference sequence). This CDR3 is built from 11 residues. V lost 5 bases, J lost 2 bases, and 7 bases lay in between. For the CDR3, the DNA is TGCAGTGCTCCCAATCCCTACGAGCAGTACTTC. Protein sequence: CSAPNPYEQYF.

V is TRBV5-6 and J is TRBJ2-3; 11 positions agree with TRBD1. V gave up 4 bases and J gave up 12 bases; unmatched junction bases: 4. The V gene's germline CDR1 is SGHDT and CDR2 YYEEEE. CDR3 size: 12 residues. The CDR3 bases are TGTGCCAGCAGCCCGGGACAGGGGGTACAGTATTTT. As protein: CASSPGQGVQYF.

This clone was counted between two and nine times. The rearrangement joins TRBV28 to TRBJ2-3; 7 bases are a match to TRBD2. Germline V CDR1 and CDR2: MDHEN, SYDVKM. The CDR3 length is 15 residues. V gave up 4 bases and J gave up 0 bases; unmatched junction bases: 4. Here the CDR3 reads CASSWTSASTDTQYF. The CDR3 nucleotides are TGTGCCAGCAGTTGGACTAGTGCGAGCACAGATACGCAGTATTTT. The full variable domain, rest sourced from reference TRBV28 and TRBJ2-3, is DVKVTQSSRYLVKRTGEKVFLECVQDMDHENMFWYRQDPGLGLRLIYFSYDVKMKEKGDIPEGYSVSREKKERFSLILESASTNQTSMYLCASSWTSASTDTQYFGPGTRLTVL.

The chain has TRBV4-1 and TRBJ2-3, with TRBD2 matching over 8 bases. CDR1 is MGHRA and CDR2 is YSYEKL in the germline V gene. The trim removed 4 bases at V and 4 bases at J, leaving 13 bases unmatched. The CDR3 covers 17 residues. Written as DNA, the CDR3 is TGCGCCAGCAGCCTTTATTCCGGGACTAGTACCTCAGATACGCAGTATTTT. Encoded protein: CASSLYSGTSTSDTQYF.

J is TRBJ1-2 and V is TRBV27; D gene ambiguous. This CDR3 region has 13 residues. Trimming removed 5 bases at V and 4 bases at J, with 11 bases between. Germline lookup yields CDR1 MNHEY and CDR2 SMNVEV (reference sequence). CDR3 coding DNA: TGTGCCAGCAGTCATGGCACGCTCTATGGCTACACCTTC. Translating it yields CASSHGTLYGYTF.

This chain joins TRBV30 and TRBJ1-1; unclear D gene. This CDR3 has 13 residues. From germline, CDR1 is GTSNPN and CDR2 SVGIG (reference sequence). Trimming took off 1 base at V and 0 bases at J, with 6 bases between the two ends. Here the CDR3 reads CAWSAGMNTEAFF. The CDR3 region has the DNA TGTGCCTGGAGTGCGGGGATGAACACTGAAGCTTTCTTT.

CDR3 protein: CASSPRTASSGANVLTF. DNA for the CDR3: TGTGCCAGCAGCCCCAGGACAGCCTCCTCTGGGGCCAACGTCCTGACTTTC. The rearrangement uses TRBV7-3 and TRBJ2-6, with D possibly TRBD1 on 6 matching bases. Germline CDR1 is SGHTA and CDR2 is FQGTGA. The V end lost 5 bases, the J end lost 0 bases, and 14 bases lay between the germline ends. The CDR3 has 17 amino acids.

The V gene is TRBV7-2, the J gene TRBJ2-7, with TRBD2 identical over 8 bases. Losses at the gene ends were 2 bases for V and 4 bases for J; bases not matched to a gene: 10. The CDR3 loop spans 16 amino acids. Germline assignment: CDR1 SGHTA and CDR2 FQGNSA. The CDR3 DNA sequence: TGTGCCAGCAGCTTAAATCCCGCGGGGGGTGGGTACGAGCAGTACTTC. This codes for CASSLNPAGGGYEQYF.

V gene TRBV4-1 combines with J gene TRBJ2-7; D ambiguous. The V and J ends lost 1 base and 6 bases respectively, with 19 bases between them. The germline CDR1 and CDR2 sequences are MGHRA and YSYEKL. The CDR3 is 16 amino acids. CDR3 amino acids: CASSQVNLVSHGEQYF. DNA of the CDR3: TGCGCCAGCAGCCAAGTAAACTTAGTTTCTCATGGCGAGCAGTACTTC.

Note on this clone: Additional DNA sequences in this sample encode the identical CDR3. The rearrangement links TRBV18 to TRBJ2-2, with D perhaps TRBD1 (5 bases). Per germline, CDR1 KGHSH and CDR2 LQKENI. Trimming took off 1 base at V and 3 bases at J, with 9 bases between the two ends. The CDR3 has 15 residues. The CDR3 loop reads CASSPRQGDTGELFF. For the CDR3, the DNA is TGTGCCAGCTCACCACGGCAGGGCGACACCGGGGAGCTGTTTTTT.

The chain links TRBV2 to TRBJ1-5; TRBD1 aligns across 7 bases. The J segment lost 5 bases and the V segment lost 5 bases, leaving 6 bases of the junction unmatched. The CDR3 runs 14 residues. Germline V gene data show CDR1 as SNHLY and CDR2 as FYNNEI. The CDR3 here is CASSKGARDQPQHF. The CDR3 DNA reads TGTGCCAGCAGTAAGGGGGCTCGTGATCAGCCCCAGCATTTT. The whole variable domain, remainder taken from reference TRBV2 and TRBJ1-5, is EPEVTQTPSHQVTQMGQEVILRCVPISNHLYFYWYRQILGQKVEFLVSFYNNEISEKSEIFDDQFSVERPDGSNFTLKIRSTKLEDSAMYFCASSKGARDQPQHFGDGTRLSIL.